This T cell receptor (beta chain) emerged from a study of shared clonotypes between healthy human individuals. Overall study findings and caveats: Unshared clonotypes carried lower generation probabilities than those common to all four donors.

Sequencing used immunoSEQ multiplex PCR; TCRdb keeps in-frame clones, though not all of them. The sample consists of under 2,500,000 clones, around 95% of them appearing once. The V gene lost 2 bases and the J gene lost 1 base, with 11 bases spanning the gap. The CDR3 is 14 residues long. Germline V gives CDR1 GTSNPN, CDR2 SVGIG (reference sequence). Concerning this clone itself: Its antigen is still unknown.

HIV-negative, healthy adults without recent acute infections or vaccinations were the donors. Only Caucasian adults living in Nashville, Tennessee made up the donor group. V usage is TRBV30 and J usage is TRBJ1-1, with D perhaps matching TRBD1 (5 bases). The TCR was taken from a man between 18 and 29 years old in good health. The sample was naive CD4+ T cells sorted from blood. Stated subset: CD45RA+ positively selected. In DNA form, the CDR3 reads TGTGCCTGGAGTACAAGCACAGGGAACACTGAAGCTTTCTTT. It is translated as CAWSTSTGNTEAFF. The full variable domain, completed using reference TRBV30 and TRBJ1-1, is SQTIHQWPATLVQPVGSPLSLECTVEGTSNPNLYWYRQAAGRGLQLLFYSVGIGQISSEVPQNLSASRPQDRQFILSSKKLLLSDSGFYLCAWSTSTGNTEAFFGQGTRLTVV.